This TCR beta chain comes out of a study of T cell repertoires in cytomegalovirus infection. The overall study: Public signatures in TCR beta pointed to CMV infection and matching HLA type. Whole-study findings and limits: What dominated the ex vivo response were HLA-C-restricted CMV-specific TCR beta clonotypes. Using cumulative public TCR beta family frequency, the authors identified those who carried CMV together with the relevant HLA.

Comment on this clonotype: Its target is not known.

TCRdb processed the reads anew with MiXCR; each CDR3 protein has one entry. The repertoire has around 630,000 distinct CDR3 sequences, approximately 24% of them found once; the top ten carry around 8%. This CDR3 is 15 amino acids long. V gave up 5 bases and J gave up 0 bases, with 15 bases separating them. Germline CDR1 DFQATT, CDR2 SNEGSKA (reference sequence). The material sequenced was CD8+ T cells from PBMCs. This sequence joins TRBV20-1 and TRBJ2-3; tentative D call: TRBD2 (5 bases). The clonotype was recovered from a human donor in good health (CMV status not recorded). Some clones in this sample may be carry-over from other donors' samples. The CDR3 is CSARGRVSSTDTQYF. The CDR3 DNA is TGCAGTGCTCGAGGGCGGGTATCTAGCACAGATACGCAGTATTTT.